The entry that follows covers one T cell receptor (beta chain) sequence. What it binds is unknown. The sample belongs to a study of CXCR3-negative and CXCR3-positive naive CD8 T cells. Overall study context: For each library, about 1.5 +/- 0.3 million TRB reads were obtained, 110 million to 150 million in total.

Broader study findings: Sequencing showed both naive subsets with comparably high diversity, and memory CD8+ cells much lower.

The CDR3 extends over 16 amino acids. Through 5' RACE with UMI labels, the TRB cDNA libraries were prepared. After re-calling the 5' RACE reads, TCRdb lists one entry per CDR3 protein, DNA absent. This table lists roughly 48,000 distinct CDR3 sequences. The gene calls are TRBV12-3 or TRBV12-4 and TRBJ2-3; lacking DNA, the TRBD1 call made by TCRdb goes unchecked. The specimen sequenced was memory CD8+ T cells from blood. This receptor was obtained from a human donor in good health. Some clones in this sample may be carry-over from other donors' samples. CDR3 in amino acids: CASSPNRGASTDTQYF.